The 25 T cell receptor beta chains given below trace back to one sample, sequenced in a study of T-cell reconstitution after alpha-beta-depleted transplantation in children. A library of TCRbeta sequences, prepared with unique molecular identifiers, was generated. TCRdb re-analysed the PCR reads in MiXCR, keeping a single row per CDR3 protein. The profile shows over 90,000 distinct CDR3 sequences, under 9% of them singletons. The sequencing here drew on PBMCs, taken before TCRalphabeta/CD19-depleted stem cell transplant. The receptors stem from a boy under 10 years old with acute lymphoblastic leukemia, due to receive a stem cell transplant.

This chain uses TRBV11-2 with TRBJ2-3; no clear D gene. This CDR3 is built from 12 residues. Germline CDR1 SGHAT, CDR2 FQNNGV. Trimming removed 1 base from V and 5 bases from J, with 4 bases in between. CDR3 sequence: CASSLAVDTQYF. The CDR3 DNA sequence: TGTGCCAGCAGCTTAGCGGTAGATACGCAGTATTTT.

This clonotype came up many times. V gene TRBV5-1 combines with J gene TRBJ1-2; TRBD1 might be the D (5 bases). V lost 4 bases to trimming and J lost 4 bases, with 14 bases between them. The CDR3 is made up of 14 amino acids. CDR1 SGHRS and CDR2 YFSETQ come from the germline V gene. As DNA, the CDR3 is TGCGCCAGCAGCCCTGAACAGGTTTCCTATGGCTACACCTTC. Translating gives CASSPEQVSYGYTF.

The table lists this clonotype with many counts. The gene calls are TRBV27 and TRBJ1-3; maybe TRBD1 (6 bases). Per germline, CDR1 MNHEY and CDR2 SMNVEV (reference sequence). V was pared by 3 bases and J by 0 bases, with 9 bases between. The CDR3 contains 15 residues. This CDR3 reads CASSLIGGSGNTIYF. The DNA for the CDR3 is TGTGCCAGCAGTTTGATAGGGGGCTCTGGAAACACCATATATTTT.

The table lists this clonotype with a few counts. The J gene is TRBJ2-4, the V gene TRBV28; possible D gene TRBD1, 6 bases. The germline CDR1 and CDR2 sequences are MDHEN and SYDVKM. This CDR3 spans 12 amino acids. Trimming left V 8 bases short and J 9 bases short, with 14 bases between. CDR3 in amino acids: CASAGVQGIQYF. CDR3 DNA sequence: TGTGCCAGCGCTGGGGTACAGGGCATTCAGTACTTC. Full variable domain (outside the CDR3, taken from reference TRBV28 and TRBJ2-4): DVKVTQSSRYLVKRTGEKVFLECVQDMDHENMFWYRQDPGLGLRLIYFSYDVKMKEKGDIPEGYSVSREKKERFSLILESASTNQTSMYLCASAGVQGIQYFGAGTRLSVL.

The rearrangement uses TRBV24-1 and TRBJ1-5, with D possibly being TRBD1 (6 bases). The V gene's germline CDR1 is KGHDR and CDR2 SFDVKD. Trimming left V 4 bases short and J 5 bases short, with 14 bases between. There are 15 residues in the CDR3. The chain's CDR3 is CATSDPGRGDQPQHF. CDR3 DNA: TGTGCCACCAGTGACCCGGGGAGGGGGGATCAGCCCCAGCATTTT.

At least ten counts were recorded for this clonotype. This chain connects TRBV11-2 to TRBJ2-2; D uncertain. V lost 8 bases to trimming and J lost 4 bases, with 2 bases between them. Germline CDR1 reads SGHAT; CDR2 reads FQNNGV. The CDR3 sequence is 10 residues long. CDR3 coding DNA: TGTGCCAGCTCCACCGGGGAGCTGTTTTTT. It yields the protein CASSTGELFF.

This clonotype was seen repeatedly, ten times or more. The chain employs TRBV7-2 and TRBJ2-1; 7 bases align to TRBD2. Trimming removed 1 base from V and 4 bases from J; junction bases left unmatched: 4. Germline lookup yields CDR1 SGHTA and CDR2 FQGNSA. The CDR3 is 15 amino acids. CDR3 loop: CASSLGRGKYNEQFF. The DNA for the CDR3 is TGTGCCAGCAGCTTAGGGCGGGGGAAATACAATGAGCAGTTCTTC.

Ten or more counts support this clonotype. The CDR3 DNA reads TGTGCCACCAGCAGATTAGCGGAGAACACAGATACGCAGTATTTT. The encoded protein is CATSRLAENTDTQYF. The V call is TRBV15, the J call TRBJ2-3, with TRBD2 as a possible D gene (6 bases). Deletions cut 2 bases from V and 2 bases from J, with 11 bases between. Germline loops: CDR1 LNHNV, CDR2 YYDKDF (reference sequence). The CDR3 loop spans 15 amino acids.

This chain joins TRBV29-1 and TRBJ2-7; 7 bases are a match to TRBD2. CDR3 length equals 14 residues. Germline-derived CDR1 and CDR2 are SQVTM and ANQGSEA. Germline trimming cut 1 base from V and 5 bases from J; bases unmatched to any gene: 8. The CDR3 sequence is CSVEGSGGSHEQYF. CDR3 coding DNA: TGCAGCGTTGAAGGTTCGGGGGGAAGCCACGAGCAGTACTTC.

This clonotype was counted many times. V is TRBV7-6 and J is TRBJ1-4; no definite D call. Germline CDR1 SGHVS, CDR2 FNYEAQ. The CDR3 has 16 residues. V was shortened by 4 bases and J by 5 bases, with 17 bases between the two germline ends. CDR3 in amino acids: CASSSPREGGNEKLFF. CDR3 sequence (DNA): TGTGCCAGCAGCTCACCCCGAGAGGGCGGGAATGAAAAACTGTTTTTT. Full variable domain (remainder filled in from reference TRBV7-6 and TRBJ1-4): GAGVSQSPRYKVTKRGQDVALRCDPISGHVSLYWYRQALGQGPEFLTYFNYEAQQDKSGLPNDRFSAERPEGSISTLTIQRTEQRDSAMYRCASSSPREGGNEKLFFGSGTQLSVL.

The chain joins TRBV4-3 to TRBJ1-4; D not resolved. In germline, CDR1 is LGHNA, CDR2 YSLEER. V lost 2 bases to trimming and J lost 3 bases, with 10 bases between them. CDR3 size: 15 residues. The CDR3 nucleotides read TGCGCCAGCAGCCAAACGGGGAATTCTAATGAAAAACTGTTTTTT. Encoded protein: CASSQTGNSNEKLFF.

The CDR3 sequence: CASSLLGLAGYNEQFF. For the CDR3, the DNA is TGTGCCAGCAGCCTGCTGGGACTAGCGGGATACAATGAGCAGTTCTTC. V is TRBV14 and J is TRBJ2-1, with 13 positions matching TRBD2. In germline, CDR1 is SGHDN, CDR2 FVKESK. The CDR3 runs to 16 residues. Trimming cost V 4 bases and J 4 bases; bases outside gene matches: 4.

This clonotype was counted ten times or more. The J gene is TRBJ1-1, the V gene TRBV15; D remains ambiguous. The V end was cut by 3 bases, the J end by 3 bases, with 11 bases between. Germline CDR1 reads LNHNV; CDR2 reads YYDKDF (reference sequence). The CDR3 extends over 14 amino acids. The CDR3 bases are TGTGCCACCAGCAGGCCCGGGTGGGACACTGAAGCTTTCTTT. Translating gives CATSRPGWDTEAFF.

This clonotype has only a few counts. The V call is TRBV5-1, the J call TRBJ1-1; D is ambiguous. Germline assignment: CDR1 SGHRS and CDR2 YFSETQ. CDR3 length: 16 amino acids. V lost 2 bases and J lost 0, with 14 bases in between. In nucleotides, the CDR3 is TGCGCCAGCAGCTTAAGTGTACAACACATGAACACTGAAGCTTTCTTT. It encodes CASSLSVQHMNTEAFF.

This clonotype was detected only a few times. The rearrangement joins TRBV6-1 to TRBJ2-7; D might be TRBD1 or TRBD2, each matching 5 bases. Trimming took off 6 bases at V and 3 bases at J, with 18 bases between the two ends. The CDR3 loop spans 15 amino acids. Germline CDR1 and CDR2: MNHNS and SASEGT. The CDR3 bases are TGTGCCAGCAGCCCTCGTTCAGGGAGTGACTACGAGCAGTACTTC. It encodes CASSPRSGSDYEQYF.

Ten or more counts support this clonotype. CDR3 sequence reads: CASSPGPAAGYTF. DNA for the CDR3: TGTGCCAGCAGCCCCGGTCCTGCCGCCGGCTACACCTTC. The rearrangement uses TRBV5-6 and TRBJ1-2; D gene uncertain. V was shortened by 4 bases and J by 8 bases, with 15 bases between the two germline ends. This CDR3 spans 13 amino acids. In germline, CDR1 is SGHDT, CDR2 YYEEEE.

This clonotype was counted at least ten times. The chain joins TRBV5-1 to TRBJ2-7, with D possibly TRBD1 on 6 matching bases. Trimming removed 4 bases from V and 2 bases from J, with 7 bases in between. Germline V CDR1 and CDR2: SGHRS, YFSETQ. CDR3 length: 12 residues. The CDR3 protein is CASSPGAYEQYF. The CDR3 coding sequence is TGCGCCAGCAGCCCAGGGGCCTACGAGCAGTACTTC.

J is TRBJ2-4 and V is TRBV2; D unclear. The ends were cut back, 6 bases at V and 8 bases at J, with 17 bases in the middle. Per germline, CDR1 SNHLY and CDR2 FYNNEI. The CDR3 runs to 14 residues. CDR3 DNA sequence: TGTGCCAGCAGGGCCGGTCCTACTGGGGACATTCAGTACTTC. It is translated as CASRAGPTGDIQYF.

At least ten counts were recorded for this clonotype. This chain uses TRBV5-1 with TRBJ2-1; 9 nucleotides line up with TRBD2. Germline lookup yields CDR1 SGHRS and CDR2 YFSETQ. The CDR3 consists of 15 residues. Losses at the gene ends were 0 bases for V and 7 bases for J; bases not matched to a gene: 5. CDR3 sequence (DNA): TGCGCCAGCAGCTTGGTAGCGGGGGCGGGGAATGAGCAGTTCTTC. Its protein product is CASSLVAGAGNEQFF.

This clonotype has at least ten counts. This chain connects TRBV4-1 to TRBJ2-4; D not resolved. Germline CDR1 and CDR2: MGHRA and YSYEKL. V lost 4 bases and J lost 2, with 12 bases in between. This CDR3 spans 15 amino acids. In DNA form, the CDR3 reads TGCGCCAGCAGCCCCCTTCGTGGACCCAAAAACATTCAGTACTTC. It translates to CASSPLRGPKNIQYF.

V and J are TRBV11-2 and TRBJ2-1, with 8 bases lining up with TRBD1. V lost 3 bases to trimming and J lost 3 bases; unmatched junction nucleotides: 13. The CDR3 is 18 residues long. The V gene's germline CDR1 is SGHAT and CDR2 FQNNGV. The CDR3 loop is CASSFFWADTGGYNEQFF. DNA of the CDR3: TGTGCCAGCAGCTTCTTTTGGGCTGACACAGGGGGCTACAATGAGCAGTTCTTC. The entire variable domain, with the rest obtained from reference TRBV11-2 and TRBJ2-1, is as follows: EAGVAQSPRYKIIEKRQSVAFWCNPISGHATLYWYQQILGQGPKLLIQFQNNGVVDDSQLPKDRFSAERLKGVDSTLKIQPAKLEDSAVYLCASSFFWADTGGYNEQFFGPGTRLTVL.

This clonotype was seen ten or more times. The chain carries TRBV6-1 and TRBJ1-6; D is unresolved. Trimming shortened V by 2 bases and J by 7 bases, and 9 bases separated the two germline ends. The CDR3 runs to 14 residues. The germline V gene encodes CDR1 MNHNS and CDR2 SASEGT. As DNA, the CDR3 is TGTGCCAGCAGTGAATCCGGGGAAAATTCACCCCTCCACTTT. This encodes CASSESGENSPLHF.

This clonotype was counted ten times or more. The rearrangement joins TRBV12-3 or TRBV12-4 to TRBJ2-7; tentatively, D is TRBD1 (5 bases). The CDR3 totals 13 residues. Trimming took 8 bases from V and 1 from J, leaving 12 bases between them. The CDR3 bases are TGTGCCAGCGGCAGAACAGGTTCCTACGAGCAGTACTTC. Encoded protein: CASGRTGSYEQYF.

This clonotype was counted many times. Germline and junction disagree at one end, which may indicate a read error. The rearrangement uses TRBV3-1 and TRBJ2-1; D is possibly TRBD2 (6 bases). The germline gives CDR1 LGHDT, CDR2 YNNKEL (reference sequence). The CDR3 spans 11 residues. Here the CDR3 reads CASSRGRGPIF. Here the CDR3 DNA reads TGTGCCAGCAGCCGAGGGCGGGGCCCTATCTTC.

This chain links TRBV2 with TRBJ2-1; D is possibly TRBD1 (6 bases). Germline-derived CDR1 and CDR2 are SNHLY and FYNNEI. The V end lost 7 bases, the J end lost 4 bases, and 20 bases lay between the germline ends. CDR3 length equals 16 residues. In DNA, the CDR3 is TGTGCCAGCACCCTACGAGCAGGGGCTACGTACAATGAGCAGTTCTTC. This sequence encodes CASTLRAGATYNEQFF.